These 31 T cell receptor beta chains share one sample of origin, sequenced in a study of OX40 agonist ivuxolimab in advanced cancers. Repertoires were generated with immunoSEQ multiplex PCR, while TCRdb's copy carries only in-frame clones and drops some. The sample holds some 70,000 clones; around 83% are singletons and the top ten take more than 0.95%. Sequences were derived from CD4+ or CD8+ T cells sorted from blood, sampled in a trial of the OX40 agonist ivuxolimab. The source is an adult with an advanced solid tumor such as melanoma, head and neck, liver or kidney cancer.

This rearrangement joins TRBV7-2 to TRBJ2-3; D not certain. Per the germline V gene, CDR1 is SGHTA and CDR2 is FQGNSA. Trimming stripped 2 bases from V and 2 bases from J, with 11 bases between. The CDR3 loop spans 15 amino acids. The CDR3 here is CASSLSPGFTDTQYF. In DNA form, the CDR3 reads TGTGCCAGCAGCTTAAGTCCAGGTTTCACAGATACGCAGTATTTT.

The rearrangement uses TRBV6-5 and TRBJ2-7, with 7 bases aligning to TRBD1. After removal of 1 base from V and 3 bases from J, the junction contained 3 bases not matched to a gene. This CDR3 is 14 amino acids long. Germline CDR1 reads MNHEY; CDR2 reads SVGAGI. CDR3 residues: CASSYYRGNYEQYF. In DNA form, the CDR3 reads TGTGCCAGCAGTTACTACAGGGGAAACTACGAGCAGTACTTC.

This rearrangement joins TRBV11-2 to TRBJ2-6; D is perhaps TRBD1 (5 bases). This CDR3 has 15 amino acids. Deletions cut 3 bases from V and 0 bases from J, with 6 bases between. Germline lookup yields CDR1 SGHAT and CDR2 FQNNGV. The CDR3 spells CASSFTGSGANVLTF. CDR3 DNA: TGTGCCAGCAGCTTCACAGGCTCTGGGGCCAACGTCCTGACTTTC.

The sample holds one count of this clone. The V and J genes are TRBV25-1 and TRBJ2-1; perhaps TRBD2 as D (6 bases). The V end lost 3 bases, the J end lost 8 bases, and 17 bases lay between the germline ends. The CDR3 is made up of 15 amino acids. Germline V gene data show CDR1 as MGHDK and CDR2 as SYGVNS. CDR3 protein: CASSDRRVLAYEQFF. CDR3 nucleotide sequence: TGTGCCAGCAGTGACCGGAGGGTACTGGCTTATGAGCAGTTCTTC. The full variable domain, rest sourced from reference TRBV25-1 and TRBJ2-1, is EADIYQTPRYLVIGTGKKITLECSQTMGHDKMYWYQQDPGMELHLIHYSYGVNSTEKGDLSSESTVSRIRTEHFPLTLESARPSHTSQYLCASSDRRVLAYEQFFGPGTRLTVL.

This clone was observed a handful of times. The gene calls are TRBV18 and TRBJ1-5; D not certain. CDR3 length: 13 amino acids. The V and J ends lost 4 bases and 4 bases respectively, with 8 bases between them. The germline V gene encodes CDR1 KGHSH and CDR2 LQKENI. CDR3 bases: TGTGCCAGCTCACGGGCATGGAATCAGCCCCAGCATTTT. Translating it yields CASSRAWNQPQHF.

The V gene is TRBV18, the J gene TRBJ1-5, with no clear D. This CDR3 comprises 14 residues. From germline, CDR1 is KGHSH and CDR2 LQKENI. Trimming shortened V by 5 bases and J by 5 bases, and 13 bases separated the two germline ends. The CDR3 coding sequence is TGTGCCAGCTCAGTCCTGGGATGGGATCAGCCCCAGCATTTT. Translation gives CASSVLGWDQPQHF.

The chain links TRBV5-1 to TRBJ1-1; TRBD1 agrees at 10 bases. Trimming removed 5 bases from V and 4 bases from J; junction bases left unmatched: 8. Germline CDR1 SGHRS, CDR2 YFSETQ. The CDR3 is 15 amino acids. CDR3 region: CASSPGQGVTTEAFF. The CDR3 region has the DNA TGCGCCAGCAGTCCCGGACAGGGGGTTACCACTGAAGCTTTCTTT. Full variable domain (missing parts from reference TRBV5-1 and TRBJ1-1): KAGVTQTPRYLIKTRGQQVTLSCSPISGHRSVSWYQQTPGQGLQFLFEYFSETQRNKGNFPGRFSGRQFSNSRSEMNVSTLELGDSALYLCASSPGQGVTTEAFFGQGTRLTVV.

This chain joins TRBV4-3 and TRBJ1-2; 8 bases map to TRBD1. Per germline, CDR1 LGHNA and CDR2 YSLEER. V shed 3 bases and J 4 bases; nucleotides not matched to a gene: 1. The CDR3 runs 13 residues. The CDR3 DNA is TGCGCCAGCAGCCAGGGGACAGGCTATGGCTACACCTTC. Its translation: CASSQGTGYGYTF.

This clone was found a few times. The rearrangement uses TRBV20-1 and TRBJ1-1; no clear D gene. V lost 7 bases, J lost 5 bases, and 11 bases lay in between. CDR1 is DFQATT and CDR2 is SNEGSKA in the germline V gene (reference sequence). This CDR3 is 11 amino acids long. CDR3 residues: CSGGPLTEAFF. DNA of the CDR3: TGCAGTGGAGGGCCCTTGACTGAAGCTTTCTTT.

V usage is TRBV6-6 and J usage is TRBJ2-1, with TRBD1 identical over 9 bases. The CDR3 runs 14 residues. CDR1 is MNHNY, CDR2 SVGAGI, per germline (reference sequence). V lost 7 bases, J lost 6 bases, and 7 bases stayed unmatched. The chain's CDR3 is CASTRDRALNEQFF. CDR3 DNA sequence: TGTGCCAGCACCCGGGACAGGGCCCTCAATGAGCAGTTCTTC.

To note about this clone: The sample contains more than one DNA sequence encoding this CDR3. V gene TRBV5-4 combines with J gene TRBJ2-6; TRBD2 matches 12 bases. V shed 5 bases, J shed 4 bases, and the junction held 10 bases outside the gene matches. The CDR3 extends over 18 amino acids. Germline lookup yields CDR1 SGHNT and CDR2 YYREEE (reference sequence). CDR3 nucleotides: TGTGCCAGCAGTCCGCTAGCGGGGGGGCGTTCGGGGGCCAACGTCCTGACTTTC. Its translation: CASSPLAGGRSGANVLTF.

The chain has TRBV9 and TRBJ2-7; the match to TRBD1 covers 11 bases. There are 16 residues in the CDR3. V lost 0 bases to trimming and J lost 3 bases; unmatched junction nucleotides: 5. Per the germline V gene, CDR1 is SGDLS and CDR2 is YYNGEE. CDR3 region: CASSVGQGQGVYEQYF. The CDR3 DNA sequence: TGTGCCAGCAGCGTAGGACAGGGACAGGGGGTCTACGAGCAGTACTTC.

V gene TRBV19 combines with J gene TRBJ1-1, with a weak D call TRBD1 (5 bases). Germline V gene lookup returns CDR1 LNHDA and CDR2 SQIVND (reference sequence). The CDR3 is made up of 16 amino acids. Trimming stripped 7 bases from V and 0 bases from J, with 18 bases between. As DNA, the CDR3 is TGTGCCAGTAAGCGGGGGGAGTTGTTCATGAACACTGAAGCTTTCTTT. It translates to CASKRGELFMNTEAFF.

This chain connects TRBV5-1 to TRBJ2-5, with TRBD2 matching over 9 bases. J gave up 5 bases and V 3 bases, and 8 bases lay outside the gene matches. This CDR3 is 15 amino acids long. The germline CDR1 and CDR2 sequences are SGHRS and YFSETQ. The CDR3 DNA reads TGCGCCAGCAGCTCCTTTGCGGGGGGGTCGGAGACCCAGTACTTC. Translation gives CASSSFAGGSETQYF. The entire variable domain, with the rest obtained from reference TRBV5-1 and TRBJ2-5, is as follows: KAGVTQTPRYLIKTRGQQVTLSCSPISGHRSVSWYQQTPGQGLQFLFEYFSETQRNKGNFPGRFSGRQFSNSRSEMNVSTLELGDSALYLCASSSFAGGSETQYFGPGTRLLVL.

In its sample, this clone was seen once. This rearrangement joins TRBV4-3 to TRBJ2-7, with TRBD1 matching 9 bases. This CDR3 spans 15 amino acids. CDR1 and CDR2 (germline): LGHNA, YSLEER. With 4 bases clipped from V and 7 bases from J, the junction kept 11 bases outside the gene matches. CDR3 protein: CASSRIGTGSGEQYF. Here the CDR3 DNA reads TGCGCCAGCAGCCGAATCGGGACAGGGTCGGGGGAGCAGTACTTC.

V usage is TRBV19 and J usage is TRBJ1-1, with D possibly TRBD1 on 6 matching bases. Trimming stripped 5 bases from V and 6 bases from J, with 19 bases between. CDR3 length: 15 amino acids. The germline V gene encodes CDR1 LNHDA and CDR2 SQIVND (reference sequence). CDR3 residues: CASSPTGHRVAEAFF. DNA of the CDR3: TGTGCCAGTAGTCCCACGGGACATCGAGTCGCTGAAGCTTTCTTT.

This chain links TRBV5-1 with TRBJ1-1; D possibly corresponds to TRBD1 (5 bases). The CDR3 totals 15 residues. Germline CDR1 SGHRS, CDR2 YFSETQ. Trimming cost V 2 bases and J 4 bases, with 15 bases left between them. This CDR3 reads CASSLIDGGGTEAFF. CDR3 nucleotides: TGCGCCAGCAGCTTAATCGATGGGGGAGGCACTGAAGCTTTCTTT.

The V and J genes are TRBV6-5 and TRBJ2-7, with 10 bases aligning to TRBD1. V trimming: 0 bases; J trimming: 4 bases; junction bases outside the gene matches: 3. The length of the CDR3 is 15 residues. Looked up from germline, CDR1 is MNHEY and CDR2 is SVGAGI. DNA for the CDR3: TGTGCCAGCAGTTACTCGACAGGGGGCGCGTACGAGCAGTACTTC. It codes for CASSYSTGGAYEQYF.

The CDR3 region has the DNA TGCGCCAGCAGCTTTGGACAGGGGGGCACTGAAGCTTTCTTT. It yields the protein CASSFGQGGTEAFF. J is TRBJ1-1 and V is TRBV5-1; TRBD1 aligns across 10 bases. There are 14 residues in the CDR3. Germline CDR1 and CDR2: SGHRS and YFSETQ. V was pared by 2 bases and J by 4 bases, with 2 bases of the junction left unmatched.

CDR3 bases: TGTGCCAGCAGCTTAGTACAGGGGAACACTGAAGCTTTCTTT. As protein: CASSLVQGNTEAFF. The chain uses TRBV7-9 and TRBJ1-1; a possible D gene is TRBD1 (6 bases). Trimming removed 1 base from V and 1 base from J, with 7 bases in between. Looked up from germline, CDR1 is SEHNR and CDR2 is FQNEAQ (reference sequence). This CDR3 comprises 14 residues.

This clone occurred once. The V call is TRBV7-2, the J call TRBJ1-2, with D maybe TRBD1 (6 bases). Per the germline V gene, CDR1 is SGHTA and CDR2 is FQGNSA. The CDR3 runs 15 residues. Trimming took off 6 bases at V and 4 bases at J, with 18 bases between the two ends. CDR3: CASSRVGAGGYGYTF. The CDR3 DNA reads as TGTGCCAGCAGTAGGGTGGGGGCAGGTGGCTATGGCTACACCTTC.

The J gene is TRBJ2-7, the V gene TRBV6-5; D is unresolved. V was trimmed by 5 bases and J by 3 bases, leaving 8 bases between them. The CDR3 sequence is 12 residues long. CDR1 and CDR2 (germline): MNHEY, SVGAGI. DNA of the CDR3: TGTGCCAGCAGTCAACAGAGCTACGAGCAGTACTTC. It specifies CASSQQSYEQYF.

The chain couples TRBV10-2 to TRBJ2-5, with TRBD2 matching 8 bases. V dropped 9 bases and J dropped 0; count of bases not matched to a gene: 6. This CDR3 is built from 14 residues. Per germline, CDR1 WSHSY and CDR2 SAAADI. The CDR3 DNA reads TGCGCCAGTTCGACTAGCGCTAACCAAGAGACCCAGTACTTC. Translated, it gives CASSTSANQETQYF.

The chain joins TRBV6-5 to TRBJ2-2, with D unclear. Germline-derived CDR1 and CDR2 are MNHEY and SVGAGI. The CDR3 consists of 13 residues. Trimming took 6 bases from V and 5 from J, leaving 10 bases between them. CDR3 in DNA: TGTGCCAGCAGCCGCCTACATACCGGGGAGCTGTTTTTT. It codes for CASSRLHTGELFF.

The chain recombines TRBV19 with TRBJ1-1; TRBD1 matches 8 bases. Looked up from germline, CDR1 is LNHDA and CDR2 is SQIVND (reference sequence). Trimming cost V 5 bases and J 6 bases; bases outside gene matches: 11. The CDR3 is made up of 15 amino acids. DNA for the CDR3: TGTGCCAGTAGTCCCCGGACAGGGAACCCCCCTGAAGCTTTCTTT. Its translation: CASSPRTGNPPEAFF.

The gene calls are TRBV10-3 and TRBJ2-1; 9 nucleotides align to TRBD1. In germline, CDR1 is ENHRY, CDR2 SYGVKD. The CDR3 extends over 14 amino acids. The ends lost 8 bases at V and 6 bases at J; junction bases unmatched: 8. CDR3 in amino acids: CAIDPGTGSNEQFF. The CDR3 bases are TGTGCCATCGACCCCGGGACAGGGAGCAATGAGCAGTTCTTC.

The CDR3 sequence is CASSGTGSTGELFF. For the CDR3, the DNA is TGTGCCAGTTCCGGGACAGGTTCTACCGGGGAGCTGTTTTTT. The rearrangement links TRBV2 to TRBJ2-2; 8 positions match TRBD1. Germline CDR1 is SNHLY and CDR2 is FYNNEI. The CDR3 contains 14 residues. V was clipped by 9 bases and J by 5 bases; unmatched bases: 8.

The CDR3 protein is CASSLGTGNTQPQHF. CDR3 in DNA: TGTGCCAGCAGCCTGGGGACAGGGAACACACAGCCCCAGCATTTT. V gene TRBV11-2 combines with J gene TRBJ1-5; TRBD1 matches 9 bases. V dropped 5 bases and J dropped 7; count of bases not matched to a gene: 9. CDR3 length: 15 residues. Looked up from germline, CDR1 is SGHAT and CDR2 is FQNNGV.

This clone was seen a single time. The chain carries TRBV10-3 and TRBJ2-2, with TRBD1 matching over 7 bases. Germline V lookup: CDR1 ENHRY, CDR2 SYGVKD. The CDR3 is 15 residues long. Unmatched junction bases numbered 5, after V lost 5 bases and J lost 2 bases. The CDR3 loop reads CAISNRGTNTGELFF. The CDR3, as DNA: TGTGCCATCAGTAACAGGGGCACAAACACCGGGGAGCTGTTTTTT.

This clone came up a few times. The chain employs TRBV4-1 and TRBJ1-1; D call uncertain. V was cut by 1 base and J by 0 bases, with 6 bases left in between. The CDR3 sequence is 14 residues long. The V gene's germline CDR1 is MGHRA and CDR2 YSYEKL. CDR3 DNA sequence: TGCGCCAGCAGCCAAGCCTCCCTGAACACTGAAGCTTTCTTT. This gives the protein CASSQASLNTEAFF.

The chain combines TRBV4-1 with TRBJ1-1, with D unclear. Trimming removed 1 base at V and 0 bases at J, with 9 bases between. This CDR3 region has 15 residues. Germline V gives CDR1 MGHRA, CDR2 YSYEKL. In DNA, the CDR3 is TGCGCCAGCAGCCAAGGGGTCGTCATGAACACTGAAGCTTTCTTT. This codes for CASSQGVVMNTEAFF.